This T cell receptor beta chain was identified in a study of blood T cell repertoires in COVID-19. The overall study: Both acute and convalescent COVID-19 samples were obtained from the United States, Italy and Spain.

Trimming cost V 6 bases and J 5 bases; bases outside gene matches: 6. This CDR3 has 13 amino acids. The V gene's germline CDR1 is SNHLY and CDR2 FYNNEI. As handled by the study authors: Estimates of nucleated cell counts were drawn from the amplification of reference gene primers. Clones were read by immunoSEQ multiplex PCR, and TCRdb kept only the in-frame ones, dropping some. V and J calls and clone size come straight from that table; D and trimming were deduced from the DNA. Altogether hundreds of thousands of clones are present, roughly nine tenths being singletons, with the ten largest covering around 10%.

This receptor was obtained from a woman in her twenties or thirties with COVID-19, enrolled during active disease. Sequences were obtained from peripheral blood. The chain combines TRBV2 with TRBJ2-7; the match to TRBD1 covers 8 bases. The CDR3 nucleotides are TGTGCCAGCAGGAAGACAGGGGATCACGAGCAGTACTTC. Its translation: CASRKTGDHEQYF.